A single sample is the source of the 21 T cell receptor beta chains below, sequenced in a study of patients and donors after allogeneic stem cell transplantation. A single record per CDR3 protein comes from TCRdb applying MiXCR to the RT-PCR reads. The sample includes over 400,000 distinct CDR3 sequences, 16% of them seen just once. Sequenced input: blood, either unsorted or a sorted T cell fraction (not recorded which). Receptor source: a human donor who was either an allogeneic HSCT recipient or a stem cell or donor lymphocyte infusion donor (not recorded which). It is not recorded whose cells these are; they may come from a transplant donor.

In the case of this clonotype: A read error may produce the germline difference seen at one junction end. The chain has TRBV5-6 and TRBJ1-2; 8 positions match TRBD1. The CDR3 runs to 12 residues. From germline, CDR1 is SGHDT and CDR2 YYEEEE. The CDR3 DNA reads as TGTGCCAGCAGCCCTAACGACAGGGGCGAGTCGTTC. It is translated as CASSPNDRGESF. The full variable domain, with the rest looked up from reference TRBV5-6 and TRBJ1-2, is DAGVTQSPTHLIKTRGQQVTLRCSPKSGHDTVSWYQQALGQGPQFIFQYYEEEERQRGNFPDRFSGHQFPNYSSELNVNALLLGDSALYLCASSPNDRGESFGSGTRLTVV.

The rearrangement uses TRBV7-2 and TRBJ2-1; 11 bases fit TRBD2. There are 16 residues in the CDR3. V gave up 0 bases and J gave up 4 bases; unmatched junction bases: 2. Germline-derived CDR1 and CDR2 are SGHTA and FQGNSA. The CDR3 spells CASSLAWTSGYNEQFF. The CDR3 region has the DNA TGTGCCAGCAGCTTAGCGTGGACTAGCGGGTACAATGAGCAGTTCTTC.

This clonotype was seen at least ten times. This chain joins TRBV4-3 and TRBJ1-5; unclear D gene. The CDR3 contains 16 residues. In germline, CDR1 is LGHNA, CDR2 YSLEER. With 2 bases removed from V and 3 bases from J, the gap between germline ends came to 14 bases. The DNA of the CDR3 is TGCGCCAGCAGCCAAATGCGAACAGCCTCCAATCAGCCCCAGCATTTT. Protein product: CASSQMRTASNQPQHF.

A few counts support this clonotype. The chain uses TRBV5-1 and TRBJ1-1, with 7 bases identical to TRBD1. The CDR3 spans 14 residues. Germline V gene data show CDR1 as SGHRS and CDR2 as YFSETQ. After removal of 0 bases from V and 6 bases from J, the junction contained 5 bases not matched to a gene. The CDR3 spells CASSLATGKAEAFF. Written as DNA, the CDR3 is TGCGCCAGCAGCTTGGCGACAGGGAAGGCTGAAGCTTTCTTT.

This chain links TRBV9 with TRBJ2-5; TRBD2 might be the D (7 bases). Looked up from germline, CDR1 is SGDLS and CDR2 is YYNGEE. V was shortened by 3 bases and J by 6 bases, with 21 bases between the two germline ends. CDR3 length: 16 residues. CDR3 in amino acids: CASSERGGEIWQTQYF. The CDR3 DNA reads TGTGCCAGCAGCGAGAGAGGGGGGGAGATCTGGCAGACCCAGTACTTC.

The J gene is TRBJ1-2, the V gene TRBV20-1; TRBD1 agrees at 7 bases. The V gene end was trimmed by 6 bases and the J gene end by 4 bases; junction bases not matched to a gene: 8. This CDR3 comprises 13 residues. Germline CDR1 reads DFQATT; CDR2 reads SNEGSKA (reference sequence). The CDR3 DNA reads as TGCAGTGCGACGACAGGGAGGCCCTATGGCTACACCTTC. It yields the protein CSATTGRPYGYTF.

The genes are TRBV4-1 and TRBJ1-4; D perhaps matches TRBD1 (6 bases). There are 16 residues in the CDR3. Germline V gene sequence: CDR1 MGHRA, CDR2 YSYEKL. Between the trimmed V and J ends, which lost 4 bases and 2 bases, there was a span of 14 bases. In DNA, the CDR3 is TGCGCCAGCAGCCTTCAGATAGGGGGGACTAATGAAAAACTGTTTTTT. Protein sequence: CASSLQIGGTNEKLFF.

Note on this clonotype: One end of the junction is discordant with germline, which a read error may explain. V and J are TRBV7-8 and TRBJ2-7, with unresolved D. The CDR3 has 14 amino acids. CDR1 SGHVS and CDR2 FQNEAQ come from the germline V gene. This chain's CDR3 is CASGLEWSSYEQYF. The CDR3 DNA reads TGTGCCAGCGGCTTAGAGTGGAGCTCCTACGAGCAGTACTTC.

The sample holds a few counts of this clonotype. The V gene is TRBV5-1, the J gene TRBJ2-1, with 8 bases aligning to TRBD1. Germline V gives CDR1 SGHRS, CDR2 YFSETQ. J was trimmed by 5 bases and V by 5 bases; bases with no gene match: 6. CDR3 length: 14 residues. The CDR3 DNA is TGCGCCAGCAGAAAGGACAGGGACCACAATGAGCAGTTCTTC. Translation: CASRKDRDHNEQFF.

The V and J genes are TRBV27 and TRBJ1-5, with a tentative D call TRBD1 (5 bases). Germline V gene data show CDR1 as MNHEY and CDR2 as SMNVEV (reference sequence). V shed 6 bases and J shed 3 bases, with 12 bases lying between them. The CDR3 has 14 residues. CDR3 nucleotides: TGTGCCAGCAGCAACGCAGGGTACAATCAGCCCCAGCATTTT. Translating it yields CASSNAGYNQPQHF.

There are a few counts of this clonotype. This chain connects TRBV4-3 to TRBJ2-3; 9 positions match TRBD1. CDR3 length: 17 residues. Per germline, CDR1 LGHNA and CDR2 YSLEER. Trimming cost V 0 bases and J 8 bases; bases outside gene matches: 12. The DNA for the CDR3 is TGCGCCAGCAGCCAAGAGGGAGGGACAGGGTCTCGGGTTACGCAGTATTTT. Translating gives CASSQEGGTGSRVTQYF.

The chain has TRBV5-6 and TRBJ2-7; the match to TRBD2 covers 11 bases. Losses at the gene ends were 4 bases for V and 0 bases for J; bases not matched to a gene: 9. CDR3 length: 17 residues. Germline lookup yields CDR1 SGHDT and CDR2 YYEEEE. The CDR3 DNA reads TGTGCCAGCAGCCACCTGGGACTAGCGGAGAGCTCCTACGAGCAGTACTTC. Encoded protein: CASSHLGLAESSYEQYF.

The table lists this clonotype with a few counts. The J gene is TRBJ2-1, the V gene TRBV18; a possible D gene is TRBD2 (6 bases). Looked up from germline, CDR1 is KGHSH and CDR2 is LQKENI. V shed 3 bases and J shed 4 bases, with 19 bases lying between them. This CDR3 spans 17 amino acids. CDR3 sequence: CASSPNVQDYLYNEQFF. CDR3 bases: TGTGCCAGCTCACCCAACGTCCAGGACTACCTATACAATGAGCAGTTCTTC.

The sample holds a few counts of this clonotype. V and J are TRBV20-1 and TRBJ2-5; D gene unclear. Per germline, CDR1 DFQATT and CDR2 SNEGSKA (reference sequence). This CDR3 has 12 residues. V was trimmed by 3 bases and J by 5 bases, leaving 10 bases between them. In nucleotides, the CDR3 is TGCAGTGCTAGTCCCCATTGGGAGACCCAGTACTTC. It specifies CSASPHWETQYF.

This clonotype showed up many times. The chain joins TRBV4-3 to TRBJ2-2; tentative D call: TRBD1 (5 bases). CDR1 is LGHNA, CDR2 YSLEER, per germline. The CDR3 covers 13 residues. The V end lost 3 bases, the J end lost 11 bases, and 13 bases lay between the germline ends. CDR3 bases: TGCGCCAGCAGCCATACAGGTGTGGCCGAGCTGTTTTTT. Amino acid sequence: CASSHTGVAELFF.

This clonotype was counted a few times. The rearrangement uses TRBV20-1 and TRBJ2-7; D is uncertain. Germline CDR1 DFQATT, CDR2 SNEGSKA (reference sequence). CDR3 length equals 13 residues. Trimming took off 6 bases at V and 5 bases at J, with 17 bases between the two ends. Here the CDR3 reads CSAQNPKVDEQYF. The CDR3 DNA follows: TGCAGTGCCCAGAACCCCAAGGTCGACGAGCAGTACTTC.

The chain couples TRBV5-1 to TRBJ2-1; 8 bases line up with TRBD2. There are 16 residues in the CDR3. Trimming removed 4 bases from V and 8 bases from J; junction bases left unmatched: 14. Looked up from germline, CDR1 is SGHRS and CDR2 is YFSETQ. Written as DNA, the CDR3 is TGCGCCAGCAGCCTTACCGGGACTAGTAATCATGATGAGCAGTTCTTC. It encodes CASSLTGTSNHDEQFF.

The CDR3, as DNA: TGCAGTGCCACCAGGACAGGCCGAAACTATGGCTACACCTTC. Translated: CSATRTGRNYGYTF. The rearrangement joins TRBV20-1 to TRBJ1-2; 7 bases agree with TRBD1. With V trimmed by 6 bases and J by 2 bases, 9 bases remained unmatched. The CDR3 runs to 14 residues. CDR1 is DFQATT and CDR2 is SNEGSKA in the germline V gene (reference sequence).

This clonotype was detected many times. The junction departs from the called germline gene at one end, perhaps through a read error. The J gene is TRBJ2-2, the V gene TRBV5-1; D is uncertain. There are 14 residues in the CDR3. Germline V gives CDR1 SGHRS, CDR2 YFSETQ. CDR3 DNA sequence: TGTGCCAGCAGCTTGGCAGGGAACACCGGGGAGCTGTTTTTT. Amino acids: CASSLAGNTGELFF.

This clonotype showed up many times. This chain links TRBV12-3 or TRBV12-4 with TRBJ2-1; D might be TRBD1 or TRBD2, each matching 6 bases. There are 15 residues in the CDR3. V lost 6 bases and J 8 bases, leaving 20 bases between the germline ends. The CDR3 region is CASSPLGGPSDEQFF. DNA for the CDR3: TGTGCCAGCAGCCCCCTGGGGGGCCCCTCTGATGAGCAGTTCTTC.

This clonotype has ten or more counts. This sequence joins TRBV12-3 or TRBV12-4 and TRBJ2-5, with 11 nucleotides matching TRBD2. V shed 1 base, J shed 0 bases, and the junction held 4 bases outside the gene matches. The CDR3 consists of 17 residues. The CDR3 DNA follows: TGTGCCAGCAGTTTAGTGGGACTAGCGGTCCACCAAGAGACCCAGTACTTC. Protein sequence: CASSLVGLAVHQETQYF.